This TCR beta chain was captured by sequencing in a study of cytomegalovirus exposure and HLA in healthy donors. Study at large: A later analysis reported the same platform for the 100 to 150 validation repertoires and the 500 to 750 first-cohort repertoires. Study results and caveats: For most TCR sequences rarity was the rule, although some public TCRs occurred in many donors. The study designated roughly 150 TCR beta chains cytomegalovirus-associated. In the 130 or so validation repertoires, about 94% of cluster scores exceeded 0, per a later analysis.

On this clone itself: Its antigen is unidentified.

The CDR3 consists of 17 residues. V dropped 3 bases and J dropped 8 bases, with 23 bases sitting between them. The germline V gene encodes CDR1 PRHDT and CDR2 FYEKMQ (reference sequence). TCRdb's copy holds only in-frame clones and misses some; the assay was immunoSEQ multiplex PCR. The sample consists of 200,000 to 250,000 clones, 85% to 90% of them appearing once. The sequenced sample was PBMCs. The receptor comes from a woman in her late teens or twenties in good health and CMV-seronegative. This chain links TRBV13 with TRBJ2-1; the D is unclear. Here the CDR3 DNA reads TGTGCCAGCAGCTTTAGTACTGCCGCGCGCGTGGTGGATGAGCAGTTCTTC. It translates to CASSFSTAARVVDEQFF.